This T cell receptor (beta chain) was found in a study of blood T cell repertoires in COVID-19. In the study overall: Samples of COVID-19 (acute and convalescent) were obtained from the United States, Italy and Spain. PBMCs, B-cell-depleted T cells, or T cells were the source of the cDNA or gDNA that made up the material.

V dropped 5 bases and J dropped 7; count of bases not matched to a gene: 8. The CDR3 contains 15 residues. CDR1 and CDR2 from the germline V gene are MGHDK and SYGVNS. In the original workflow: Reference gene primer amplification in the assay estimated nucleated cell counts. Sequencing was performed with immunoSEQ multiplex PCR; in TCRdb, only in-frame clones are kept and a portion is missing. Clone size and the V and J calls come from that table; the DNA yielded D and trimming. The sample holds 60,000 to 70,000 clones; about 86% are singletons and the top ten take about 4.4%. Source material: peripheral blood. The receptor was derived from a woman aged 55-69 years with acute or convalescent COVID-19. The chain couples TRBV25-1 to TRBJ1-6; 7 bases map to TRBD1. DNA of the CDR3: TGTGCCAGCAGTACCCTAGACAGGGTCAATTCACCCCTCCACTTT. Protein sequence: CASSTLDRVNSPLHF.